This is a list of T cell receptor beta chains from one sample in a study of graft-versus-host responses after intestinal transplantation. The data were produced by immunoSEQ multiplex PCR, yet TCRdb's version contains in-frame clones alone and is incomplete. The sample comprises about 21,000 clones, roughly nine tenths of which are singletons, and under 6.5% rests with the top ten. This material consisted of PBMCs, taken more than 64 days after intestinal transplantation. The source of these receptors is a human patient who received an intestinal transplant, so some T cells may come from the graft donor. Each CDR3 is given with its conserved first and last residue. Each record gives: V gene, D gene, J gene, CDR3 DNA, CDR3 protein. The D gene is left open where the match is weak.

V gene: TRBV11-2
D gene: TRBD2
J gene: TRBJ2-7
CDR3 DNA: TGTGCCAGCAGCTTAATAATAGCGGGGGGGCACGACGAGCAGTACTTC
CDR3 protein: CASSLIIAGGHDEQYF

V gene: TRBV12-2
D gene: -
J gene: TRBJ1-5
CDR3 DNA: TGTGCAAGTCGCCCCCCCCCACAGGGAGGTCAGCCCCAGCATTTT
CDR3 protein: CASRPPPQGGQPQHF

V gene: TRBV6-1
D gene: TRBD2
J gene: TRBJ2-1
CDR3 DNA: TGTGCCAGCAACATGGTAGCGGGGGGTGTAGATGAGCAGTTCTTC
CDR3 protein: CASNMVAGGVDEQFF

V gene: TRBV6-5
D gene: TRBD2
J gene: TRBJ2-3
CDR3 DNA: TGTGCCAGCAGCTTACGGGGGGATGGCACAGATACGCAGTATTTT
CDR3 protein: CASSLRGDGTDTQYF

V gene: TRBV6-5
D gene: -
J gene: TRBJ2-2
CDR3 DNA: TGTGCCAGCAGGTTCGGCACGAACACCGGGGAGCTGTTTTTT
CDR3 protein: CASRFGTNTGELFF

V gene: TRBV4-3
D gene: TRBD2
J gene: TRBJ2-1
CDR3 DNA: TGCGCCAGCAGCCAAGATTCTCCTAGCGGGGGTCCCTCCTACAATGAGCAGTTCTTC
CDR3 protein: CASSQDSPSGGPSYNEQFF

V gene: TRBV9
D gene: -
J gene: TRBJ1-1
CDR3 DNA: TGTGCCAGCAGCGTAGTTCCCGAGAACGGGGACACTGAAGCTTTCTTT
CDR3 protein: CASSVVPENGDTEAFF

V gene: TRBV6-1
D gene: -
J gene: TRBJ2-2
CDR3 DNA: TGTGCCAGCAGCACCTGGGACACCGGGGAGCTGTTTTTT
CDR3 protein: CASSTWDTGELFF

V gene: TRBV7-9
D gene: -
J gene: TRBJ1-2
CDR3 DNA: TGTGCCAGCAGCTCGGACAGTTTCTATGGCTACACCTTC
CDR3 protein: CASSSDSFYGYTF

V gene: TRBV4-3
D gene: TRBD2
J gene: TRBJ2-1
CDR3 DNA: TGCGCCAGCAGCCGGGGACTAGCGAATGAGCAGTTCTTC
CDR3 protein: CASSRGLANEQFF

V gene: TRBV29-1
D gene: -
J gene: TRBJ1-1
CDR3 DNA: TGCAGCGTTGAAGAAGTATGGGAACGGAACACTGAAGCTTTCTTT
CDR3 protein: CSVEEVWERNTEAFF

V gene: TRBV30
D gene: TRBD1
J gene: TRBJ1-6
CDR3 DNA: TGTGCCTGTCGGGACAGAAATTCACCCCTCCACTTT
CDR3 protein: CACRDRNSPLHF